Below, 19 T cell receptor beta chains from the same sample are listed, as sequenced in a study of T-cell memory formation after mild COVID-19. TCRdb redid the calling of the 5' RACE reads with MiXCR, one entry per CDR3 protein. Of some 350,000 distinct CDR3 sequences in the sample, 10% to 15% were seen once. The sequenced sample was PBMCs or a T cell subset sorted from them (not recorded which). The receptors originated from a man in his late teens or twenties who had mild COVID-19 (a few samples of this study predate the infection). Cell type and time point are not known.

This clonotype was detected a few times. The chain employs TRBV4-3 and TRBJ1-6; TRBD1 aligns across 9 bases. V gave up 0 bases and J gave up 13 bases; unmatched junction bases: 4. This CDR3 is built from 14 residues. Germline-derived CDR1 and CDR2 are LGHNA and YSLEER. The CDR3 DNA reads TGCGCCAGCAGCCAAGATCAAGACAGGGGGCCCCTCCACTTT. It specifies CASSQDQDRGPLHF.

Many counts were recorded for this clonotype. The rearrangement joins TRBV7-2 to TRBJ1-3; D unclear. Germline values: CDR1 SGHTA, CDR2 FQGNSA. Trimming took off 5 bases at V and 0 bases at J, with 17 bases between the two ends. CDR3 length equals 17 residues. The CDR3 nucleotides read TGTGCCAGCAGCCTCGGGCCGCAGGAGTCCTCTGGAAACACCATATATTTT. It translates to CASSLGPQESSGNTIYF.

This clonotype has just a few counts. CDR3 nucleotide sequence: TGTGCCACCAGCAGAGATAGCGGGGGGGCCATTACCTACGAGCAGTACTTC. Protein: CATSRDSGGAITYEQYF. The V call is TRBV15, the J call TRBJ2-7, with 11 bases matching TRBD2. Germline CDR1 is LNHNV and CDR2 is YYDKDF (reference sequence). J lost 2 bases, V lost 0 bases, and 6 bases had no gene match. The CDR3 consists of 17 residues.

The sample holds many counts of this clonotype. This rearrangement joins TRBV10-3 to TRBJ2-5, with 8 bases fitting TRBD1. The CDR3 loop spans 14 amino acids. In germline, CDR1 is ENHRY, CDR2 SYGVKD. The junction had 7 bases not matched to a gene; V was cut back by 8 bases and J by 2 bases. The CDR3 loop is CAIGDRTQQETQYF. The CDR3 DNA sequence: TGTGCCATCGGGGACAGGACGCAACAAGAGACCCAGTACTTC.

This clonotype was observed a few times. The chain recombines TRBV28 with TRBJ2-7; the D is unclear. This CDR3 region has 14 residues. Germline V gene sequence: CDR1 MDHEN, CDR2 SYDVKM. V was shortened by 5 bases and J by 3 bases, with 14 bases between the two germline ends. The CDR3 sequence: CASSGSSVVYEQYV. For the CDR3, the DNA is TGTGCCAGCAGTGGGTCATCAGTGGTCTACGAGCAGTACGTC.

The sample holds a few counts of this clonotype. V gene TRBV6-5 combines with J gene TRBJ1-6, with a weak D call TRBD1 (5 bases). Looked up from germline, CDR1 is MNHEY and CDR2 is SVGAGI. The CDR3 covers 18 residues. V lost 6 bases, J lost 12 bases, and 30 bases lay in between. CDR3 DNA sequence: TGTGCCAGCAGCCTACTCCCTGAACCGGGACTAAGCTGGAGACCCCTCCACTTT. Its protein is CASSLLPEPGLSWRPLHF.

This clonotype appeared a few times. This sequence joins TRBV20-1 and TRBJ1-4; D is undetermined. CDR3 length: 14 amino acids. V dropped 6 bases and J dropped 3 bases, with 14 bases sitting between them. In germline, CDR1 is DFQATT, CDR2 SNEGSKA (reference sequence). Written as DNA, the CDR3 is TGCAGTGCCCCCCCGAGGGTTGCTAATGAAAAACTGTTTTTT. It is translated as CSAPPRVANEKLFF.

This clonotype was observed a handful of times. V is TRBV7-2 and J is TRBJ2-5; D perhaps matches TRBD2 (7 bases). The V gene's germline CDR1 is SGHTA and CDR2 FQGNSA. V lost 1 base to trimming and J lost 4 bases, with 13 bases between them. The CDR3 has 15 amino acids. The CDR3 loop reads CASSLDGGRRETQYF. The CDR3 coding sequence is TGTGCCAGCAGCTTAGACGGGGGGCGTCGAGAGACCCAGTACTTC. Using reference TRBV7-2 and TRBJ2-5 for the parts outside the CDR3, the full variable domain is GAGVSQSPSNKVTEKGKDVELRCDPISGHTALYWYRQSLGQGLEFLIYFQGNSAPDKSGLPSDRFSAERTGGSVSTLTIQRTQQEDSAVYLCASSLDGGRRETQYFGPGTRLLVL.

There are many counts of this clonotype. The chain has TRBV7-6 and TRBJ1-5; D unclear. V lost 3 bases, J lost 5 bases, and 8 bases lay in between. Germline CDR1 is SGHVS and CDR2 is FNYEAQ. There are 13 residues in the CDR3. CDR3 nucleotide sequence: TGTGCCAGCAGCTTTACTGACGATCAGCCCCAGCATTTT. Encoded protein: CASSFTDDQPQHF.

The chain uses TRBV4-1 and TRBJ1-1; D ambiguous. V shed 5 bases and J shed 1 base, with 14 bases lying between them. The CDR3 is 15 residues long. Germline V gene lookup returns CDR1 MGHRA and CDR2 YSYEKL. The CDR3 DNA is TGCGCCAGCAGCTCCGGAGTGTCTGCGAACACTGAAGCTTTCTTT. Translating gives CASSSGVSANTEAFF.

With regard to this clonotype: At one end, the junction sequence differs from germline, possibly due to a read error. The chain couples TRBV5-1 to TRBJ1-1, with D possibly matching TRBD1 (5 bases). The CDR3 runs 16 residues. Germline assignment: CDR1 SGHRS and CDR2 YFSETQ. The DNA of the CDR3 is TGCGCCAGCGGCTTTTATTCCGGGGCCATGAACACTGAAGCTTTCTTT. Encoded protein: CASGFYSGAMNTEAFF.

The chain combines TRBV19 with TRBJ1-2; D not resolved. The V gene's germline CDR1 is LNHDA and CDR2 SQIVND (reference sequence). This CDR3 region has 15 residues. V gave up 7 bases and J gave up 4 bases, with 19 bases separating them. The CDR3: CASTQSPMTTYGYTF. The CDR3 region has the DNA TGTGCCAGTACCCAGAGTCCCATGACTACCTATGGCTACACCTTC.

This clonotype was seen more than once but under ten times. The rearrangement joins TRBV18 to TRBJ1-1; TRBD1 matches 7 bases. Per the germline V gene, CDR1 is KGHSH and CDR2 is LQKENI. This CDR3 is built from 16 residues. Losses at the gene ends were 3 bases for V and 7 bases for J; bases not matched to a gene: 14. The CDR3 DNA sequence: TGTGCCAGCTCACCTTACACCGACGGGACAGTTAGTGAAGCTTTCTTT. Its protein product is CASSPYTDGTVSEAFF.

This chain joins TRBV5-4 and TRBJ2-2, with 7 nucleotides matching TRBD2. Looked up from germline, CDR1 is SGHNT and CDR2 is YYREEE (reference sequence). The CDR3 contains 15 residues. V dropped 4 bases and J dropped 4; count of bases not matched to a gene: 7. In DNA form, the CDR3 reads TGTGCCAGCAGCCCTCAGCGGGGCACCACCGGGGAGCTGTTTTTT. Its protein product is CASSPQRGTTGELFF. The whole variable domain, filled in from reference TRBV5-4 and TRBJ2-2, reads ETGVTQSPTHLIKTRGQQVTLRCSSQSGHNTVSWYQQALGQGPQFIFQYYREEENGRGNFPPRFSGLQFPNYSSELNVNALELDDSALYLCASSPQRGTTGELFFGEGSRLTVL.

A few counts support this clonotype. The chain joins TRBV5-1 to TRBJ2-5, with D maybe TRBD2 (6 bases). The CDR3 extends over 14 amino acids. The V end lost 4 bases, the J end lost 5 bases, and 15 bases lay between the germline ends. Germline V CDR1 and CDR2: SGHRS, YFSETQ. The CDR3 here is CASSSEGRGETQYF. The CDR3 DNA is TGCGCCAGCAGCAGCGAGGGACGGGGGGAGACCCAGTACTTC. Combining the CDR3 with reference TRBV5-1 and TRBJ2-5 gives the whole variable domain KAGVTQTPRYLIKTRGQQVTLSCSPISGHRSVSWYQQTPGQGLQFLFEYFSETQRNKGNFPGRFSGRQFSNSRSEMNVSTLELGDSALYLCASSSEGRGETQYFGPGTRLLVL.

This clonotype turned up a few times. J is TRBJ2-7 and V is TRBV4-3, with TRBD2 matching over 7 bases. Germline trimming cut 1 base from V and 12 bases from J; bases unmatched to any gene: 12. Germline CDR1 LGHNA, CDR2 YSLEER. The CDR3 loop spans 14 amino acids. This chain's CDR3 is CASSQGLGDYVPYF. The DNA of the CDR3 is TGCGCCAGCAGCCAAGGTCTGGGGGACTACGTCCCGTACTTC.

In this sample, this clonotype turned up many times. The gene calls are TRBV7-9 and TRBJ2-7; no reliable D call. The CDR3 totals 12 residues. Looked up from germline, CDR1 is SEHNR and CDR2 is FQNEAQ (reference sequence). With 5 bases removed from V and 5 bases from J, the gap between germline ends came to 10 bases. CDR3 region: CASSPRPHEQYF. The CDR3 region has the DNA TGTGCCAGCAGCCCCCGTCCCCACGAGCAGTACTTC.

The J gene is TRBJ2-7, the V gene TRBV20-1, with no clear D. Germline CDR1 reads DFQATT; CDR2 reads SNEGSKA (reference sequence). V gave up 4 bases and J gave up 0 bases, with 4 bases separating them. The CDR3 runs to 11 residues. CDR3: CSATFSYEQYF. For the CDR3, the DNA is TGCAGTGCTACTTTCTCCTACGAGCAGTACTTC.

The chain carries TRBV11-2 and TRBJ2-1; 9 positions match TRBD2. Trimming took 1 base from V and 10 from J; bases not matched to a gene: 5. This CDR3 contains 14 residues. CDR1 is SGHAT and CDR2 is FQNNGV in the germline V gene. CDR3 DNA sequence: TGTGCCAGCAGCTTAGGGCCTAGCGGGGAGGAGCAGTTCTTC. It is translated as CASSLGPSGEEQFF.